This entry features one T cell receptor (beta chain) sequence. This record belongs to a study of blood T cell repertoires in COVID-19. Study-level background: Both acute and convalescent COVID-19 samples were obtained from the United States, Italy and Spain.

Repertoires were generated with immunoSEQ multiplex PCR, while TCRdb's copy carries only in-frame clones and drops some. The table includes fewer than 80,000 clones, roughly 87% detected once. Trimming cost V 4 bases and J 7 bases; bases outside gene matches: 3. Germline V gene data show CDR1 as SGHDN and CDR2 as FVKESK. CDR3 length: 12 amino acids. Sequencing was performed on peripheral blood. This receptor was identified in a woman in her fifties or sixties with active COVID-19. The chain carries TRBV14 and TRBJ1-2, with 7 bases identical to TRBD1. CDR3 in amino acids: CASSRDRVGYTF. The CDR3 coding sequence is TGTGCCAGCAGCCGAGACAGGGTTGGCTACACCTTC.